The 10 T cell receptor beta chains listed next were all sequenced from one sample in a study of blood T cells in healthy people across ages. Combining a sample-barcoded 5' primer with a J-beta primer mix, a second PCR ran for about 7 to 11 cycles. TCRdb processed the 5' RACE reads anew with MiXCR; each CDR3 protein has one entry. Of 1.8 million or so distinct CDR3 sequences listed, around 40% are singletons. The specimen sequenced was blood. The receptors stem from a human donor in good health.

This chain connects TRBV14 to TRBJ2-4; D is possibly TRBD1 (5 bases). The J call may be faulty, since TRBJ2-7 better matches the DNA end. CDR1 is SGHDN and CDR2 is FVKESK in the germline V gene. The CDR3 has 17 amino acids. CDR3 loop: CASSQGFEGVHSYEQYF. For the CDR3, the DNA is TGTGCCAGCAGCCAAGGGTTCGAAGGGGTGCATAGCTACGAGCAGTACTTC.

The genes are TRBV27 and TRBJ2-7, with 9 bases identical to TRBD1. This CDR3 contains 17 residues. Germline V lookup: CDR1 MNHEY, CDR2 SMNVEV (reference sequence). J lost 1 base, V lost 4 bases, and 11 bases had no gene match. Here the CDR3 reads CASSSRRSTGGSYEQYF. CDR3 DNA sequence: TGTGCCAGCAGTTCCCGACGCTCGACAGGGGGGTCCTACGAGCAGTACTTC.

In this sample, this clonotype turned up once. The CDR3 here is CATQKLALQDWGRQTQYF. The CDR3 DNA sequence: TGTGCCACGCAGAAGCTAGCGCTCCAAGACTGGGGGAGGCAGACCCAGTACTTC. The chain is built from TRBV6-1 and TRBJ2-5; D might be TRBD2 (6 bases). The germline CDR1 and CDR2 sequences are MNHNS and SASEGT. The CDR3 runs to 18 residues. The V end was cut by 10 bases, the J end by 6 bases, with 33 bases between.

The gene calls are TRBV5-1 and TRBJ2-5; 13 bases are a match to TRBD2. The germline CDR1 and CDR2 sequences are SGHRS and YFSETQ. This CDR3 comprises 18 residues. The V gene end was trimmed by 0 bases and the J gene end by 5 bases; junction bases not matched to a gene: 10. The CDR3 protein is CASSLAPGLAGPGETQYF. The CDR3 region has the DNA TGCGCCAGCAGCTTGGCTCCGGGACTAGCGGGACCTGGGGAGACCCAGTACTTC. The whole variable domain, filled in from reference TRBV5-1 and TRBJ2-5, reads KAGVTQTPRYLIKTRGQQVTLSCSPISGHRSVSWYQQTPGQGLQFLFEYFSETQRNKGNFPGRFSGRQFSNSRSEMNVSTLELGDSALYLCASSLAPGLAGPGETQYFGPGTRLLVL.

The table lists this clonotype with a few counts. The gene calls are TRBV5-5 and TRBJ2-5; D may be TRBD2 (5 bases). Trimming removed 6 bases at V and 7 bases at J, with 28 bases between. The CDR3 covers 17 residues. Germline V CDR1 and CDR2: SGHKS, YYEKEE (reference sequence). CDR3 in DNA: TGTGCCAGCACCTCCGGGGAAGCTTCACCCCCCGGAGGGACCCAGTACTTC. Its protein is CASTSGEASPPGGTQYF.

This chain joins TRBV20-1 and TRBJ2-1, with 16 bases lining up with TRBD2. Germline assignment: CDR1 DFQATT and CDR2 SNEGSKA (reference sequence). The length of the CDR3 is 17 residues. V trimming: 6 bases; J trimming: 0 bases; junction bases outside the gene matches: 5. The chain's CDR3 is CSAQGLAGGSSYNEQFF. The CDR3 nucleotides read TGCAGTGCGCAGGGACTAGCGGGAGGGAGCTCCTACAATGAGCAGTTCTTC.

This clonotype turned up a few times. For the CDR3, the DNA is TGTGCCAGCAGCTTAAAAGAGGGACCGAGAACAGATACGCAGTATTTT. Its translation: CASSLKEGPRTDTQYF. The chain is built from TRBV7-9 and TRBJ2-3; the D gene could be TRBD1 or TRBD2 (5 bases each). CDR1 and CDR2 from the germline V gene are SEHNR and FQNEAQ (reference sequence). The V and J ends lost 2 bases and 3 bases respectively, with 15 bases between them. The CDR3 loop spans 16 amino acids.

This chain uses TRBV28 with TRBJ2-7, with a tentative D call TRBD1 (6 bases). This CDR3 contains 15 residues. Per the germline V gene, CDR1 is MDHEN and CDR2 is SYDVKM. Between the trimmed V and J ends, which lost 5 bases and 2 bases, there was a span of 16 bases. Here the CDR3 reads CASSKSQGIAYEQYF. The CDR3 coding sequence is TGTGCCAGCAGTAAATCACAGGGAATAGCCTACGAGCAGTACTTC.

The chain has TRBV5-1 and TRBJ2-1, with D hard to call. Germline V gene sequence: CDR1 SGHRS, CDR2 YFSETQ. This CDR3 comprises 14 residues. Trimming took off 4 bases at V and 2 bases at J, with 10 bases between the two ends. The chain's CDR3 is CASSEQVPYNEQFF. CDR3 DNA sequence: TGCGCCAGCAGCGAGCAGGTTCCCTACAATGAGCAGTTCTTC.

Ten or more counts support this clonotype. V is TRBV4-3 and J is TRBJ1-2, with 7 bases matching TRBD1. The J segment lost 2 bases and the V segment lost 2 bases, leaving 2 bases of the junction unmatched. The CDR3 loop spans 14 amino acids. Germline V lookup: CDR1 LGHNA, CDR2 YSLEER. The chain's CDR3 is CASSQQQGNYGYTF. The CDR3 region has the DNA TGCGCCAGCAGCCAACAACAGGGGAACTATGGCTACACCTTC.